This T cell receptor beta chain comes out of a study of CD8+ T cells in alopecia areata. Notes on the study in general: Possibly as an HLA-related effect, TCR sharing across patients appeared less clear than in mice. Under tofacitinib, fewer expanded CD8+ clones appeared among the top 100 scalp clones.

Concerning this clone: Its specificity is unknown.

Described treatment: oral pan-JAK inhibitor, 5-10 mg twice daily. Extracted RNA was reverse transcribed into cDNA, the sequencing template. Assay used: immunoSEQ multiplex PCR; TCRdb lists only in-frame clones, some missing. The sample yields roughly 100,000 clones, approximately 90% seen once. Trimming pared 3 bases from V and 9 bases from J, leaving 8 bases between. CDR1 and CDR2 (germline): WNHNN, SYGVQD (reference sequence). The CDR3 extends over 11 amino acids. Source: CD8+ T cells sorted from blood, taken between weeks 30 and 35, from a patient treated with tofacitinib. V gene TRBV10-1 combines with J gene TRBJ1-1; D call uncertain. This TCR was recovered from a human donor with alopecia areata. CDR3 in DNA: TGCGCCAGCAGTGATTCGGGAAAAGCTTTCTTT. Protein product: CASSDSGKAFF.